This T cell receptor (beta chain) appears in the sequencing data of a study of CD8+ T cells in alopecia areata. Overall study context: Treated individuals took tofacitinib by mouth, 5 to 10 mg twice daily. Study-level findings and limits: Higher clonality and more expanded CD8+ clones appeared in lesional than normal scalp.

Treatment of the sample: oral pan-JAK inhibitor, 5-10 mg twice daily. Those with alopecia areata gave lesional scalp punch biopsies and peripheral blood. The authors extracted RNA and reverse transcribed it into cDNA as the sequencing template. Libraries were prepared by immunoSEQ multiplex PCR; TCRdb keeps only in-frame clonotypes and omits some of them. The sample holds some 200,000 clones, around three fifths seen once. CDR1 and CDR2 (germline): SGHRS, YFSETQ. Trimming took off 7 bases at V and 1 base at J, with 18 bases between the two ends. The CDR3 runs to 15 residues. Worth noting for this clone: The antigen remains undetermined.

The sample in question was CD4+ T cells sorted from blood, obtained at week 4, from a patient treated with tofacitinib. The V call is TRBV5-1, the J call TRBJ2-7; D possibly corresponds to TRBD2 (5 bases). The origin of this receptor is a human donor with alopecia areata. The CDR3 sequence: CASGPGLTRSYEQYF. CDR3 DNA sequence: TGCGCCAGCGGGCCGGGGTTGACGAGGTCCTACGAGCAGTACTTC.